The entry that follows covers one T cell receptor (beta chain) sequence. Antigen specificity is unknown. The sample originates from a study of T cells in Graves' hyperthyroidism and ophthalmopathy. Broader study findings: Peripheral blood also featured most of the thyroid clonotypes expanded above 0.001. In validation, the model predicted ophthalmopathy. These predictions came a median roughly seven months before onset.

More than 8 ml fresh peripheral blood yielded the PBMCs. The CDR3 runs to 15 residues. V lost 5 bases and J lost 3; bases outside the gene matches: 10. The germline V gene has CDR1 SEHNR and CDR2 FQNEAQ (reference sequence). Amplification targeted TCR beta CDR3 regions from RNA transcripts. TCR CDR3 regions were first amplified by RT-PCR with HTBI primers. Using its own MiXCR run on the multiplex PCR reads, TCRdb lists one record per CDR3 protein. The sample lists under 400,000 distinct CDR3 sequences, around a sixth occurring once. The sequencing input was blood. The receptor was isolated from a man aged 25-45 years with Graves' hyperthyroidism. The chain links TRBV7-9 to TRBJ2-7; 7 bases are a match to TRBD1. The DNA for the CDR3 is TGTGCCAGCAGCCCTTTCGGACAGGTGGGCTACGAGCAGTACTTC. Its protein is CASSPFGQVGYEQYF.